The subject of this entry is one T cell receptor (beta chain). Antigen: not known. These data are taken from a study of Tregs in tolerant kidney transplant recipients. The protocol was immunoSEQ multiplex PCR, while the TCRdb copy is restricted to in-frame clones and leaves out a portion. The top ten hold roughly 0.61% of the sample, which has 100,000 to 150,000 clones, 92% seen once. Notes on the study in general: No direct test of biological reproducibility was done here.

CDR3 length: 15 amino acids. With V trimmed by 2 bases and J by 4 bases, 5 bases remained unmatched. Germline CDR1 SGHTA, CDR2 FQGNSA. CD4+CD25+CD127- Tregs, CD4+CD25- non-Tregs, CD4 and CD8 cells were sorted. The clonotype originates from a human donor in good health. The sequenced material came from CD4+ T cells from blood. The chain is built from TRBV7-2 and TRBJ2-1; 7 bases line up with TRBD2. CDR3 protein: CASSLWSGAYNEQFF. For the CDR3, the DNA is TGTGCCAGCAGCTTATGGAGCGGGGCATACAATGAGCAGTTCTTC.